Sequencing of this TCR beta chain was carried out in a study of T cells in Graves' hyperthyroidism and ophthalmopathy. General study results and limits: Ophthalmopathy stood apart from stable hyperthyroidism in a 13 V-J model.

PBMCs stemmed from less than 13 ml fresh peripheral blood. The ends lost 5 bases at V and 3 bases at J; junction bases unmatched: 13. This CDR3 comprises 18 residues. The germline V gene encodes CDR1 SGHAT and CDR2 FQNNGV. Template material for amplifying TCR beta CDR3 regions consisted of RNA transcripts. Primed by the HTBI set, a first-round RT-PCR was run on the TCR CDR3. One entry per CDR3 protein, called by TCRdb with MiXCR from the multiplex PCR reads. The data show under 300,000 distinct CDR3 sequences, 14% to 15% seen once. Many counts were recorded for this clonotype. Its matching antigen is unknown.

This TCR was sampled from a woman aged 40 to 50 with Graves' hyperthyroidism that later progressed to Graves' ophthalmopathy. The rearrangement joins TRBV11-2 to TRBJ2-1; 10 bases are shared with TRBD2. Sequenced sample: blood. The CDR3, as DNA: TGTGCCAGCAGCGCCGGCGGGGCTAGCGGGAGCGTCTACAATGAGCAGTTCTTC. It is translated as CASSAGGASGSVYNEQFF.